The present entry profiles one TCR beta chain with its context. The V end was cut by 8 bases, the J end by 6 bases, with 15 bases between. The length of the CDR3 is 13 residues. In germline, CDR1 is ENHRY, CDR2 SYGVKD. In the study's own analysis: The authors estimated nucleated cell counts from reference gene primer amplification. The repertoire was sequenced with immunoSEQ multiplex PCR; TCRdb's copy has only in-frame clones and lacks some. The V and J calls and clone size are taken from that table; D and trimming were inferred from the DNA. Here the sample spans about 78,000 clones, approximately 80% being singletons. This specimen comes from a study of blood T cell repertoires in COVID-19. About the study: The analysed material was cDNA or gDNA that came from T cells, B-cell-depleted T cells, or PBMCs.

Source material: peripheral blood. The V and J genes are TRBV10-3 and TRBJ2-3; TRBD1 might be the D (6 bases). The receptor was derived from a man in his 60s with active or convalescent COVID-19. In DNA, the CDR3 is TGTGCCATCCTTGGGGGCACTGGGGATACGCAGTATTTT. It specifies CAILGGTGDTQYF.